The sequence of this TCR beta chain was determined in a study of spatial heterogeneity in lung cancer. At the level of the study: Matched bulk RNA-seq yielded a T cell module score, and TCR transcript counts in tumor regions correlated strongly with that score.

Concerning this clonotype: Its cognate antigen is unknown. Its ends do not fully match the called genes, so a read error is possible.

Study results and limitations: The study found that expanded intratumoral alpha and beta TCR counts tracked tumor mutation counts. Counts for ubiquitous and regional expanded TCRs went along with ubiquitous and regional nonsynonymous mutations, respectively.

TCRdb re-analysed the 5' RACE reads in MiXCR, keeping a single row per CDR3 protein. The sample has more than 3,000 distinct CDR3 sequences; 4% to 6% are singletons. The time point: sample taken at primary tumor resection. The donors were approximately 70 patients with non-small cell lung cancer that was early-stage and untreated. Tumor, nontumor lung or frozen PBMC supplied whole RNA, sequenced without sorting. The CDR3 has 13 residues. The input for sequencing was lung tumor tissue, taken at surgery. The sequence came from a female donor with early-stage non-small cell lung cancer. The chain links TRBV5-3 to TRBJ2-3; D is uncertain. TRBV5-3 carries the ORF label, with uncertain function. CDR3 sequence reads: CASSLDGSNTQYF. The CDR3 nucleotides read TGTGCCAGCAGCTTGGACGGCTCAAATACGCAGTATTTT.